Presented here are 13 T cell receptor beta chains from one specimen sequenced in a study of blood T cell repertoires in COVID-19. Using immunoSEQ multiplex PCR, the repertoire was profiled, and TCRdb retains in-frame clones only, with some absent. This table has about 260,000 clones, 85% to 90% appearing once. The specimen was peripheral blood. Source of these receptors: a woman in her thirties or forties with acute or convalescent COVID-19.

Here the CDR3 reads CASSMVVEDTEAFF. CDR3 in DNA: TGTGCCAGTAGTATGGTTGTGGAGGACACTGAAGCTTTCTTT. The chain recombines TRBV19 with TRBJ1-1, with unresolved D. V was clipped by 3 bases and J by 3 bases, with 11 bases between them. Per germline, CDR1 LNHDA and CDR2 SQIVND (reference sequence). This CDR3 has 14 amino acids.

The rearrangement uses TRBV5-4 and TRBJ2-5; tentative D call: TRBD2 (7 bases). V shed 1 base and J shed 4 bases, with 14 bases lying between them. This CDR3 spans 15 amino acids. Germline V gene lookup returns CDR1 SGHNT and CDR2 YYREEE (reference sequence). The CDR3, as DNA: TGTGCCAGCAGCTTGCGCGGGGGCTTGGGAGAGACCCAGTACTTC. This gives the protein CASSLRGGLGETQYF.

V usage is TRBV20-1 and J usage is TRBJ1-6; D perhaps matches TRBD1 (6 bases). With 3 bases removed from V and 10 bases from J, the gap between germline ends came to 16 bases. The V gene's germline CDR1 is DFQATT and CDR2 SNEGSKA (reference sequence). The CDR3 loop spans 14 amino acids. The chain's CDR3 is CSASRGGPGSPLHF. CDR3 nucleotides: TGCAGTGCTAGTAGGGGGGGGCCGGGGTCACCCCTCCACTTT.

The chain's CDR3 is CASSQGIADVTDTQYF. As DNA, the CDR3 is TGTGCCAGCAGCCAAGGAATAGCGGACGTCACAGATACGCAGTATTTT. The chain recombines TRBV3-1 (or the pseudogene TRBV3-2) with TRBJ2-3, with D perhaps matching TRBD2 (6 bases). Between the trimmed V and J ends, which lost 1 base and 2 bases, there was a span of 13 bases. The CDR3 has 16 residues. Looked up from germline, CDR1 is LGHDT and CDR2 is YNNKEL (reference sequence).

V gene TRBV6-5 combines with J gene TRBJ2-5; D is unclear. The CDR3 contains 14 residues. Germline lookup yields CDR1 MNHEY and CDR2 SVGAGI. V lost 8 bases, J lost 1 base, and 14 bases lay in between. DNA of the CDR3: TGTGCCAGCGGGTTTGGAGCGCTCCAAGAGACCCAGTACTTC. Protein sequence: CASGFGALQETQYF.

The chain has TRBV9 and TRBJ2-1, with TRBD1 identical over 8 bases. The CDR3 has 18 amino acids. Germline V gene sequence: CDR1 SGDLS, CDR2 YYNGEE. V was pared by 0 bases and J by 9 bases, with 17 bases of the junction left unmatched. The CDR3 sequence: CASSVVPRQGNRHGEQFF. The CDR3 DNA reads TGTGCCAGCAGCGTAGTCCCCCGACAGGGGAATCGACATGGTGAGCAGTTCTTC. Using reference TRBV9 and TRBJ2-1 for the parts outside the CDR3, the full variable domain is DSGVTQTPKHLITATGQRVTLRCSPRSGDLSVYWYQQSLDQGLQFLIQYYNGEERAKGNILERFSAQQFPDLHSELNLSSLELGDSALYFCASSVVPRQGNRHGEQFFGPGTRLTVL.

This clone has a single count. The V and J genes are TRBV11-3 and TRBJ2-2; no clear D. CDR3 size: 14 residues. Germline V gene sequence: CDR1 SGHNT, CDR2 YENEEA. The germline V and J ends were trimmed by 0 bases and 5 bases, with 7 bases remaining between them. The CDR3 DNA follows: TGTGCCAGCAGCTTAGAGGGCATAACCGGGGAGCTGTTTTTT. Encoded protein: CASSLEGITGELFF.

The rearrangement uses TRBV19 and TRBJ1-5, with a weak D call TRBD1 (6 bases). Trimming took 5 bases from V and 15 from J, leaving 20 bases between them. Per germline, CDR1 LNHDA and CDR2 SQIVND (reference sequence). This CDR3 contains 13 residues. The CDR3 coding sequence is TGTGCCAGTAGTCTCCCCCCGGGGGGCCCCTGGCATTTT. Its translation is CASSLPPGGPWHF.

The rearrangement joins TRBV5-1 to TRBJ2-1; no firm D call. Germline V gives CDR1 SGHRS, CDR2 YFSETQ. CDR3 length: 15 amino acids. Trimming removed 2 bases at V and 0 bases at J, with 9 bases between. As DNA, the CDR3 is TGCGCCAGCAGCTTCTTAGCTTCCTCCTACAATGAGCAGTTCTTC. Translating it yields CASSFLASSYNEQFF.

The chain is built from TRBV25-1 and TRBJ1-2; TRBD1 agrees at 11 bases. This CDR3 is 13 amino acids long. Germline trimming cut 9 bases from V and 7 bases from J; bases unmatched to any gene: 7. The germline gives CDR1 MGHDK, CDR2 SYGVNS. CDR3 nucleotide sequence: TGTGCCAGTCGAGGACAGGGGGCGTTTGGCTACACCTTC. This sequence encodes CASRGQGAFGYTF.

The J gene is TRBJ1-2, the V gene TRBV27; TRBD1 matches 7 bases. The junction had 8 bases not matched to a gene; V was cut back by 0 bases and J by 7 bases. CDR1 and CDR2 from the germline V gene are MNHEY and SMNVEV (reference sequence). The CDR3 sequence is 15 residues long. CDR3 sequence reads: CASSLSRVTGPGYTF. In nucleotides, the CDR3 is TGTGCCAGCAGTTTATCTCGCGTGACAGGGCCTGGCTACACCTTC.

The CDR3 region is CSVGRGVNTEAFF. CDR3 DNA sequence: TGCAGCGTTGGCAGGGGGGTGAACACTGAAGCTTTCTTT. This chain uses TRBV29-1 with TRBJ1-1; 7 nucleotides match TRBD1. The CDR3 has 13 residues. V lost 4 bases, J lost 0 bases, and 2 bases stayed unmatched. Germline assignment: CDR1 SQVTM and CDR2 ANQGSEA.

The chain employs TRBV21-1 and TRBJ2-5; the D call in the table, TRBD2, was not verified against the DNA. TRBV21-1 is an annotated pseudogene. The CDR3 sequence is 21 residues long. The CDR3 nucleotides read TGTGCCAGCAGCAAAAAAGGTTTGACACCCCGTCTTAATATGGCGGGAGAGACCCAGTACTTC. This encodes CASSKKGLTPRLNMAGETQYF.